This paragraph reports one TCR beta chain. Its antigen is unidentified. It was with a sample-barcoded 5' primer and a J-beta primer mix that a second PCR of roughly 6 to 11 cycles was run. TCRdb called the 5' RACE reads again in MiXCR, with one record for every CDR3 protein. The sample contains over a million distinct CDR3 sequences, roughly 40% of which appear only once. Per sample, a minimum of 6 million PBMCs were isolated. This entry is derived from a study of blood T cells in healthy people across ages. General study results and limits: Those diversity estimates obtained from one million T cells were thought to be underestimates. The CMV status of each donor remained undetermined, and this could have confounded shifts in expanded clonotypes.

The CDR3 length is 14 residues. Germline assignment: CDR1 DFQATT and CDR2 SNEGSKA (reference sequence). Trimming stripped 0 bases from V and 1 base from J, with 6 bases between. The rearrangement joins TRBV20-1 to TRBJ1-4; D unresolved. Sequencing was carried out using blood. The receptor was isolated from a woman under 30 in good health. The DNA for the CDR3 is TGCAGTGCTAGAGATAGAGTAACTAATGAAAAACTGTTTTTT. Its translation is CSARDRVTNEKLFF.